This T cell receptor (beta chain) appears in the sequencing data of a study of T cells in localized non-small cell lung cancer. Study results and caveats: There was higher T cell clonality in uninvolved adjacent lung than in tumor, and it was highest there.

The table came from immunoSEQ multiplex PCR; TCRdb's copy has only in-frame clones and leaves some out. The data hold some 51,000 clones, with roughly 88% observed a single time. As to this clone: Antigen: not known.

The source is a woman between 35 and 75 years old with stage I lung adenocarcinoma. The sequencing used peripheral blood, collected before any cancer treatment.

DNA of the CDR3: TGTGCCAGCTCACCGGGACAGTTCAATCAGCCCCAGCATTTT. Translating it yields CASSPGQFNQPQHF. The chain links TRBV18 to TRBJ1-5; 7 bases fit TRBD1. The CDR3 extends over 14 amino acids. Trimming cost V 3 bases and J 3 bases; bases outside gene matches: 2. Per germline, CDR1 KGHSH and CDR2 LQKENI.